A selection of T cell receptor beta chains follows, all from one sample in a study of OX40 agonist ivuxolimab in advanced cancers. Generated by immunoSEQ multiplex PCR, the TCRdb table keeps only in-frame clones and is missing some. The profile shows fewer than 80,000 clones, roughly 85% of them singletons. Sequencing was performed on CD4+ or CD8+ T cells sorted from blood, taken in a trial of the OX40 agonist ivuxolimab. These receptors all come from an adult with an advanced solid tumor such as melanoma, head and neck, liver or kidney cancer. Both conserved end residues are part of each CDR3. A D gene is named only where the DNA matches it firmly. Only part of the rows carry a size: once, few, many, or a class if the clone is expanded.

size,V,J,D,CDR3,DNA
-,TRBV2,TRBJ2-5,TRBD2,CASSRVAGAPETQYF,TGTGCCAGCAGTAGGGTAGCGGGAGCACCAGAGACCCAGTACTTC
once,TRBV4-2,TRBJ1-2,-,CASSRKNKGKTYGYTF,TGTGCCAGCAGCAGAAAGAACAAAGGAAAGACCTATGGCTACACCTTC
-,TRBV29-1,TRBJ2-4,TRBD2,CSITSGSGLAKNIQYF,TGCAGCATTACTAGCGGGAGTGGACTAGCCAAAAACATTCAGTACTTC
-,TRBV15,TRBJ2-5,-,CATSRGASAQWPETQYF,TGTGCCACCAGCAGAGGTGCCTCTGCTCAGTGGCCGGAGACCCAGTACTTC
-,TRBV6-5,TRBJ2-3,-,CASRAGWATDTQYF,TGTGCCAGCCGCGCCGGGTGGGCGACAGATACGCAGTATTTT
-,TRBV5-1,TRBJ2-1,-,CASSLDRLDNEQFF,TGCGCCAGCAGCTTGGATCGCCTGGACAATGAGCAGTTCTTC
once,TRBV10-3,TRBJ1-6,TRBD1,CAISSTGTGDSPLHF,TGTGCCATCAGCAGTACCGGGACAGGGGATTCACCCCTCCACTTT
-,TRBV5-6,TRBJ2-3,TRBD2,CASSSSGGARDTQYF,TGTGCCAGCAGCTCGAGCGGGGGGGCCAGGGATACGCAGTATTTT
-,TRBV2,TRBJ2-7,-,CASSLRGQGQGEQYF,TGTGCCAGTTCTCTCCGTGGTCAGGGGCAGGGCGAGCAGTACTTC
-,TRBV29-1,TRBJ2-7,TRBD1,CSVEGRGTGGREQYF,TGCAGCGTTGAGGGAAGGGGGACAGGGGGACGAGAGCAGTACTTC
-,TRBV5-1,TRBJ2-5,TRBD1,CASSFSGTGGAKTQYF,TGCGCCAGCAGCTTTTCCGGGACAGGGGGCGCGAAGACCCAGTACTTC
-,TRBV28,TRBJ1-1,-,CASTTDPRFAFF,TGTGCCAGCACCACTGACCCAAGGTTCGCTTTCTTT
-,TRBV6-6,TRBJ2-3,-,CASRQTGPADTQYF,TGTGCCAGCAGGCAGACCGGCCCGGCCGATACGCAGTATTTT
-,TRBV6-5,TRBJ2-3,TRBD2,CASSYQAGEVDTQYF,TGTGCCAGCAGTTACCAAGCGGGAGAGGTGGATACGCAGTATTTT
-,TRBV2,TRBJ2-5,TRBD1,CASSDGQGGGETQYF,TGTGCCAGCAGTGACGGACAGGGAGGAGGAGAGACCCAGTACTTC
-,TRBV18,TRBJ2-7,-,CASSPSAGVPYEQYF,TGTGCCAGCTCACCATCGGCAGGGGTGCCCTACGAGCAGTACTTC
medium-sized,TRBV27,TRBJ2-3,-,CASSSSQDTDTQYF,TGTGCCAGCAGTTCCTCTCAAGACACAGATACGCAGTATTTT
-,TRBV6-4,TRBJ1-1,-,CASSENSHTEAFF,TGTGCCAGCAGTGAGAATTCCCACACTGAAGCTTTCTTT
-,TRBV28,TRBJ2-2,TRBD1,CASSGTGEVGELFF,TGTGCCAGCAGTGGGACAGGGGAGGTCGGGGAGCTGTTTTTT
-,TRBV28,TRBJ1-4,-,CASSLVGVAEKLFF,TGTGCCAGCAGTTTAGTTGGGGTGGCTGAAAAACTGTTTTTT
-,TRBV6-6,TRBJ1-1,-,CASSRGEAGNTEAFF,TGTGCCAGCAGTAGAGGCGAGGCGGGGAACACTGAAGCTTTCTTT
-,TRBV5-6,TRBJ2-5,-,CASSSLAVQETQYF,TGTGCCAGCAGCTCCTTAGCGGTTCAAGAGACCCAGTACTTC
once,TRBV29-1,TRBJ2-5,-,CSAIPGQRAETQYF,TGCAGCGCCATACCGGGCCAGAGAGCGGAGACCCAGTACTTC
-,TRBV5-1,TRBJ1-2,-,CASSLAMGLVGGNDGYTF,TGCGCCAGCAGCTTGGCCATGGGCCTGGTTGGGGGGAACGATGGCTACACCTTC
-,TRBV7-9,TRBJ2-3,-,CASSHDPDTQYF,TGTGCCAGCAGTCACGATCCAGATACGCAGTATTTT
-,TRBV5-4,TRBJ2-3,-,CASSFTGSTDTQYF,TGTGCCAGCAGCTTTACAGGGAGCACAGATACGCAGTATTTT
-,TRBV30,TRBJ1-3,-,CASPRKGGTGNTIYF,TGTGCCTCACCCCGGAAGGGGGGCACTGGAAACACCATATATTTT
-,TRBV7-2,TRBJ1-6,TRBD1,CASSSQGIGNSPLHF,TGTGCCAGCAGCTCACAGGGGATCGGAAATTCACCCCTCCACTTT
few,TRBV5-1,TRBJ1-4,-,CASSSSDGYNEKLFF,TGCGCCAGCAGCTCTTCTGACGGATATAATGAAAAACTGTTTTTT